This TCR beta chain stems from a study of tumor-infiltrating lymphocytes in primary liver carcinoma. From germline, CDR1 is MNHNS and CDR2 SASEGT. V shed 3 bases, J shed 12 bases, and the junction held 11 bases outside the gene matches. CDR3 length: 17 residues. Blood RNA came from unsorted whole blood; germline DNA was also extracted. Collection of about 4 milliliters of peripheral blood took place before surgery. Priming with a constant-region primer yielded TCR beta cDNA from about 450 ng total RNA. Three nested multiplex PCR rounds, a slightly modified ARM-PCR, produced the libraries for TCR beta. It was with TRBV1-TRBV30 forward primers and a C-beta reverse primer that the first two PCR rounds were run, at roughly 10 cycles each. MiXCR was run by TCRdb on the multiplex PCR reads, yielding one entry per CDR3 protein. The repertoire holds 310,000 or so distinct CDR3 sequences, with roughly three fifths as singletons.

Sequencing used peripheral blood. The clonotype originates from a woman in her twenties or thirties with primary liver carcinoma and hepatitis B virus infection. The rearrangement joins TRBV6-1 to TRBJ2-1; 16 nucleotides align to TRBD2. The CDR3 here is CASSEGLAGGFLGVQFF. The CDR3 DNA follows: TGTGCCAGCAGTGAGGGACTAGCGGGAGGGTTTCTCGGTGTGCAGTTCTTC.